A selection of T cell receptor beta chains follows, all from one sample in a study of cytomegalovirus exposure and HLA in healthy donors. The protocol was immunoSEQ multiplex PCR, while the TCRdb copy is restricted to in-frame clones and leaves out a portion. The table has some 120,000 clones, approximately 78% seen once. Material for sequencing was PBMCs. The receptors derive from a man between 40 and 49 years old in good health and CMV-seronegative. Both conserved end residues are part of each CDR3. D genes are given only for firm matches. A row's size may be missing; if present it is once, few, many or a size class.

clone_size | d_call | j_call | v_call | cdr3_aa | cdr3_nt
. | TRBD1 | TRBJ2-4 | TRBV5-4 | CASSLAFGGQAGNIQYF | TGTGCCAGCAGCTTGGCATTCGGGGGACAGGCGGGGAACATTCAGTACTTC
. | . | TRBJ1-1 | TRBV30 | CAWIWGQNTEAFF | TGTGCCTGGATCTGGGGGCAGAACACTGAAGCTTTCTTT
. | . | TRBJ1-5 | TRBV30 | CAWSSRPGNQPQHF | TGTGCCTGGAGTTCGCGGCCGGGCAATCAGCCCCAGCATTTT
. | . | TRBJ2-5 | TRBV11-2 | CASSLGARGGGSRETQYF | TGTGCCAGCAGCTTAGGAGCCCGGGGAGGGGGATCTCGTGAGACCCAGTACTTC
few | . | TRBJ2-3 | TRBV2 | CASSGGGTDTQYF | TGTGCCAGCAGCGGAGGGGGCACAGATACGCAGTATTTT
. | . | TRBJ2-7 | TRBV7-9 | CASSSGTGLYEQYF | TGTGCCAGCAGCTCCGGGACTGGCCTATACGAGCAGTACTTC
. | . | TRBJ2-7 | TRBV18 | CASSPSTVPYEQYF | TGTGCCAGCTCACCATCCACGGTTCCCTACGAGCAGTACTTC
. | TRBD1 | TRBJ2-7 | TRBV15 | CATSRGAGGYEQYF | TGTGCCACCAGCAGAGGTGCAGGGGGCTACGAGCAGTACTTC
few | . | TRBJ1-2 | TRBV28 | CASSFLGGRGNGYTF | TGTGCCAGCAGTTTCTTGGGGGGTCGGGGAAATGGCTACACCTTC
. | . | TRBJ2-3 | TRBV11-2 | CASSLAGSSTDTQYF | TGTGCCAGCAGCTTAGCGGGGAGTAGCACAGATACGCAGTATTTT
. | TRBD1 | TRBJ2-5 | TRBV10-3 | CATHDRGQTQYF | TGTGCCACCCACGACAGGGGACAGACCCAGTACTTC